Each of the 16 T cell receptor beta chains below was sequenced from the same sample in a study of cytotoxic CD8 clonotypes in ibrutinib-treated CLL. Sequenced by immunoSEQ multiplex PCR; TCRdb stores in-frame clones only, minus some. The data show about 150,000 clones, more than 75% seen once. The sequenced sample was PBMCs, obtained after 24 months of ibrutinib treatment. The receptors originated from a human donor with chronic lymphocytic leukemia.

The rearrangement links TRBV6-5 to TRBJ1-4; the match to TRBD1 covers 8 bases. The CDR3 has 16 amino acids. V trimming: 2 bases; J trimming: 8 bases; junction bases outside the gene matches: 10. CDR1 and CDR2 from the germline V gene are MNHEY and SVGAGI. CDR3 region: CASSYREGQGREKLFF. The CDR3 bases are TGTGCCAGCAGTTACCGCGAAGGACAGGGAAGAGAAAAACTGTTTTTT.

V is TRBV28 and J is TRBJ1-4, with 7 bases lining up with TRBD1. V shed 0 bases, J shed 7 bases, and the junction held 8 bases outside the gene matches. The CDR3 is made up of 16 amino acids. The germline gives CDR1 MDHEN, CDR2 SYDVKM. The CDR3 reads CASSLWERGHGEKLFF. The CDR3 nucleotides read TGTGCCAGCAGTTTATGGGAAAGGGGGCACGGTGAAAAACTGTTTTTT. The variable domain in full, completed from reference TRBV28 and TRBJ1-4, reads DVKVTQSSRYLVKRTGEKVFLECVQDMDHENMFWYRQDPGLGLRLIYFSYDVKMKEKGDIPEGYSVSREKKERFSLILESASTNQTSMYLCASSLWERGHGEKLFFGSGTQLSVL.

Comments on this clone: This likely came from a read error, as a far larger clone is one base away. Distinct nucleotide sequences in the sample also encode this CDR3. V gene TRBV6-6 combines with J gene TRBJ2-7, with D perhaps TRBD1 or TRBD2 (7 bases each). The CDR3 spans 13 residues. Germline CDR1 and CDR2: MNHNY and SVGAGI (reference sequence). Trimming took 7 bases from V and 6 from J, leaving 16 bases between them. CDR3 bases: TGTGCCAGCACCAGGGGGGGAGGGCGCGAGCAGTACTTC. This gives the protein CASTRGGGREQYF.

The chain uses TRBV27 and TRBJ2-2, with TRBD2 as a possible D gene (7 bases). In germline, CDR1 is MNHEY, CDR2 SMNVEV (reference sequence). CDR3 length: 13 amino acids. The V end lost 7 bases, the J end lost 5 bases, and 11 bases lay between the germline ends. The CDR3 coding sequence is TGTGCCAGCACGGGGGGCTGGACCGGGGAGCTGTTTTTT. Translation gives CASTGGWTGELFF.

This sequence joins TRBV18 and TRBJ1-3; tentative D call: TRBD1 (5 bases). This CDR3 spans 16 amino acids. Germline loops: CDR1 KGHSH, CDR2 LQKENI. Trimming removed 6 bases from V and 2 bases from J, with 17 bases in between. The CDR3 bases are TGTGCCAGCTCTGCCCTCGACAGTCTGGCTGGAAACACCATATATTTT. Translation gives CASSALDSLAGNTIYF.

This sequence joins TRBV7-2 and TRBJ2-3; D is uncertain. The CDR3 spans 11 residues. Trimming shortened V by 4 bases and J by 2 bases, and 1 base separated the two germline ends. Per the germline V gene, CDR1 is SGHTA and CDR2 is FQGNSA. Here the CDR3 reads CASSSTDTQYF. Here the CDR3 DNA reads TGTGCCAGCAGCTCCACAGATACGCAGTATTTT.

V is TRBV19 and J is TRBJ2-1; tentative D call: TRBD1 (5 bases). The CDR3 spans 14 residues. Germline-derived CDR1 and CDR2 are LNHDA and SQIVND (reference sequence). Trimming pared 5 bases from V and 4 bases from J, leaving 12 bases between. The CDR3 nucleotides are TGTGCCAGTAGTCAGGGCCTACCTTACAATGAGCAGTTCTTC. Translation gives CASSQGLPYNEQFF.

This clone was detected a few times. The chain is built from TRBV9 and TRBJ1-2; no reliable D call. This CDR3 has 14 amino acids. Germline V lookup: CDR1 SGDLS, CDR2 YYNGEE. Trimming shortened V by 0 bases and J by 3 bases, and 9 bases separated the two germline ends. The CDR3 region has the DNA TGTGCCAGCAGCGTAGGGGTGTCGGACTATGGCTACACCTTC. Its protein is CASSVGVSDYGYTF.

This chain connects TRBV7-2 to TRBJ2-5; no clear D gene. V was shortened by 1 base and J by 0 bases, with 6 bases between the two germline ends. Germline CDR1 is SGHTA and CDR2 is FQGNSA. CDR3 length: 14 amino acids. This CDR3 reads CASSLDFYQETQYF. CDR3 coding DNA: TGTGCCAGCAGCTTAGATTTCTACCAAGAGACCCAGTACTTC.

V gene TRBV9 combines with J gene TRBJ2-5; TRBD2 matches at 13 bases. Germline V gene sequence: CDR1 SGDLS, CDR2 YYNGEE. J was trimmed by 2 bases and V by 3 bases; bases with no gene match: 4. The CDR3 spans 16 residues. The chain's CDR3 is CASSAGLAGEQETQYF. The CDR3 coding sequence is TGTGCCAGCAGCGCTGGACTAGCGGGGGAACAAGAGACCCAGTACTTC.

The chain joins TRBV10-3 to TRBJ2-2; D is unresolved. V gave up 3 bases and J gave up 3 bases, with 11 bases separating them. CDR3 length: 15 amino acids. From germline, CDR1 is ENHRY and CDR2 SYGVKD. In DNA, the CDR3 is TGTGCCATCAGTGACCGGCGGTCGGACACCGGGGAGCTGTTTTTT. Amino acid sequence: CAISDRRSDTGELFF.

This chain links TRBV27 with TRBJ2-7, with D possibly being TRBD2 (5 bases). V was trimmed by 6 bases and J by 3 bases, leaving 9 bases between them. This CDR3 is 12 amino acids long. Germline V gene lookup returns CDR1 MNHEY and CDR2 SMNVEV (reference sequence). The CDR3 region is CASSHRGYEQYF. The CDR3 region has the DNA TGTGCCAGCAGCCATCGGGGCTACGAGCAGTACTTC.

This sequence joins TRBV27 and TRBJ2-7, with D possibly matching TRBD1 (6 bases). V dropped 2 bases and J dropped 2 bases, with 13 bases sitting between them. CDR3 length: 15 residues. Germline CDR1 reads MNHEY; CDR2 reads SMNVEV (reference sequence). The CDR3 DNA reads TGTGCCAGCAGTTTACGCAGGGGCCCCCCCTACGAGCAGTACTTC. It specifies CASSLRRGPPYEQYF.

There are many counts of this clone. The chain carries TRBV9 and TRBJ2-7, with a tentative D call TRBD1 (6 bases). V was pared by 3 bases and J by 6 bases, with 13 bases between. The CDR3 is 13 amino acids. CDR1 is SGDLS and CDR2 is YYNGEE in the germline V gene. The DNA for the CDR3 is TGTGCCAGCAGCGACGGACAGCTTTTCGAGCAGTACTTC. Its protein is CASSDGQLFEQYF.

The chain links TRBV5-4 to TRBJ2-2, with a weak D call TRBD2 (5 bases). V was pared by 4 bases and J by 0 bases, with 7 bases between. Germline V CDR1 and CDR2: SGHNT, YYREEE (reference sequence). The CDR3 has 14 residues. The CDR3 DNA is TGTGCCAGCAGCCCGGGGTCGAACACCGGGGAGCTGTTTTTT. This gives the protein CASSPGSNTGELFF.

J is TRBJ1-1 and V is TRBV28; D is unresolved. Trimming took 3 bases from V and 11 from J, leaving 16 bases between them. The CDR3 is made up of 13 amino acids. The germline V gene encodes CDR1 MDHEN and CDR2 SYDVKM. The CDR3 region has the DNA TGTGCCAGCAGTTTGCCCTTCCCCCGCCAGGCTTTCTTT. Its translation is CASSLPFPRQAFF.